This TCR beta chain was profiled in a study of blood T cells in healthy people across ages. The second PCR ran about 6 to 12 cycles with a sample-barcoded 5' primer and J-beta primers. Each cDNA molecule carried a tag from a template-switch adaptor that contained 12 random nucleotides. The yield of each sample was at least 2.5 million CDR3-containing paired-end reads. In TCRdb, the 5' RACE reads were re-called with MiXCR into one record per CDR3 protein. The data contain some 550,000 distinct CDR3 sequences, roughly 43% of them singletons. Each sample had at least 6 million PBMCs isolated. Germline CDR1 SGHTA, CDR2 FQGNSA. This CDR3 contains 14 residues. J gave up 7 bases and V 8 bases, and 8 bases lay outside the gene matches.

The clonotype originates from a man older than 75 in good health. The sample consisted of blood. The chain uses TRBV7-2 and TRBJ1-6, with 7 bases fitting TRBD1. CDR3 amino acids: CASGPTGLNSPLHF. In nucleotides, the CDR3 is TGTGCCAGCGGACCGACAGGGCTCAATTCACCCCTCCACTTT. Filled out from reference TRBV7-2 and TRBJ1-6, the complete variable domain reads GAGVSQSPSNKVTEKGKDVELRCDPISGHTALYWYRQSLGQGLEFLIYFQGNSAPDKSGLPSDRFSAERTGGSVSTLTIQRTQQEDSAVYLCASGPTGLNSPLHFGNGTRLTVT.